This T cell receptor beta chain was recovered during a study of Ad26.COV2.S vaccination and SARS-CoV-2 variants. Findings and limits, study-wide: There was reportedly substantial breadth in spike-specific CD8+ and CD4+ T cell responses after vaccination. Spike-specific TCR breadth was greater after Ad26.COV2.S than placebo. It was found that vaccine and placebo recipients had similar non-spike TCR breadth. Total responses of T cells may have been underestimated by the analyses of TCR breadth and depth.

The CDR3 contains 15 residues. V shed 4 bases, J shed 5 bases, and the junction held 11 bases outside the gene matches. In germline, CDR1 is SQVTM, CDR2 ANQGSEA. On this clone itself: Its target is not known.

Generated by immunoSEQ multiplex PCR, the TCRdb table keeps only in-frame clones and is missing some. The sample has 350,000 to 450,000 clones, 90% to 95% seen once. Sequences were derived from peripheral blood, sampled after recovery from COVID-19. The TCR sequence derives from a human donor who had recovered from COVID-19. The V call is TRBV29-1, the J call TRBJ2-1; 7 nucleotides match TRBD1. The CDR3 coding sequence is TGCAGCGTTGCAATGGGACAGAGATTAAACAATGAGCAGTTCTTC. This codes for CSVAMGQRLNNEQFF.